Listed below are T cell receptor beta chains from one sample, sequenced in a study of shared clonotypes between healthy human individuals. Assay used: immunoSEQ multiplex PCR; TCRdb lists only in-frame clones, some missing. The sample gives approximately 400,000 clones, approximately 96% of which show up once; about 0.34% is in the top ten. Sequenced: memory CD8+ T cells sorted from blood. All receptors derive from a man aged 25-40 years in good health. Both conserved end residues are part of each CDR3. The order of the fields is D gene, clone size, V gene, J gene, CDR3 protein, CDR3 DNA. A D gene is named only where the DNA matches it firmly. Rows may omit the clone size; those that give it use once, few, many or a size class.

TRBD2	NA	TRBV19	TRBJ2-1	CASSSLAGGYNEQFF	TGTGCCAGTAGTTCTCTAGCGGGAGGGTACAATGAGCAGTTCTTC
TRBD1	once	TRBV28	TRBJ2-1	CASSLWTGYNEQFF	TGTGCCAGCAGTTTATGGACAGGGTACAATGAGCAGTTCTTC
NA	NA	TRBV5-1	TRBJ2-1	CASSLALVVYGSEQFF	TGCGCCAGCAGCTTGGCCCTGGTTGTATATGGGAGTGAGCAGTTCTTC
TRBD1	NA	TRBV18	TRBJ1-4	CASSLDRTEKLFF	TGTGCCAGCTCCCTGGACAGGACAGAAAAACTGTTTTTT
TRBD2	once	TRBV5-8	TRBJ2-7	CASSQGLGPYEQYF	TGTGCCAGCAGCCAAGGACTAGGACCCTACGAGCAGTACTTC
NA	once	TRBV25-1	TRBJ2-1	CASSPGSLYNEQFF	TGTGCCAGCAGTCCCGGGAGCCTCTACAATGAGCAGTTCTTC
NA	NA	TRBV5-6	TRBJ2-1	CASSLLRGLTYDEQFF	TGTGCCAGCAGCTTGCTTCGGGGATTGACATACGATGAGCAGTTCTTC
NA	NA	TRBV19	TRBJ1-1	CASSKTWKAEAFF	TGTGCCAGTAGTAAAACGTGGAAGGCTGAAGCTTTCTTT
TRBD2	NA	TRBV28	TRBJ2-7	CASSFSGMRAQEQYF	TGTGCCAGCAGTTTTAGCGGGATGCGGGCACAAGAGCAGTACTTC
TRBD2	NA	TRBV7-6	TRBJ2-1	CASRPSGLSYNEQFF	TGTGCCAGCAGGCCTAGCGGCCTATCCTACAATGAGCAGTTCTTC
TRBD2	NA	TRBV18	TRBJ2-7	CASSPGTSGYEQYF	TGTGCCAGCTCACCCGGGACTAGCGGCTACGAGCAGTACTTC
TRBD2	NA	TRBV19	TRBJ2-7	CASSIYLAGAYEQYF	TGTGCCAGTAGTATCTATCTAGCGGGAGCCTACGAGCAGTACTTC
NA	NA	TRBV27	TRBJ2-7	CASSPAYEQYF	TGTGCCAGCAGTCCCGCCTACGAGCAGTACTTC
TRBD2	NA	TRBV4-2	TRBJ2-1	CASSPPSGRASYNEQFF	TGTGCCAGCAGCCCACCTAGCGGGAGGGCCTCCTACAATGAGCAGTTCTTC
NA	NA	TRBV7-8	TRBJ2-1	CASSSGRENEQFF	TGTGCCAGCAGCTCGGGCCGGGAGAATGAGCAGTTCTTC
NA	NA	TRBV5-6	TRBJ1-2	CASSSALKAYGYTF	TGTGCCAGCAGCTCCGCCCTAAAGGCCTATGGCTACACCTTC
NA	NA	TRBV10-3	TRBJ2-2	CAISGTGGELFF	TGTGCCATCAGTGGAACGGGCGGGGAGCTGTTTTTT